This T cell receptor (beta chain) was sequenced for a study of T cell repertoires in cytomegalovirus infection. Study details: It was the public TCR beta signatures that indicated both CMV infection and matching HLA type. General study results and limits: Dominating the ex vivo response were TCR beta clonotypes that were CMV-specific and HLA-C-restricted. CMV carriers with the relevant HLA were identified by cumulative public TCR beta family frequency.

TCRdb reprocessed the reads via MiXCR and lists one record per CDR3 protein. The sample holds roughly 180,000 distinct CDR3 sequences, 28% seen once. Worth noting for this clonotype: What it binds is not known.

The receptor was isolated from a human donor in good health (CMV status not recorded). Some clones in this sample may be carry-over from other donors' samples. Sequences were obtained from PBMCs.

The CDR3 DNA follows: TGTGCCAGCAGCCGAACCGCGACAGGGTCGAACACTGAAGCTTTCTTT. It codes for CASSRTATGSNTEAFF. The chain employs TRBV7-3 and TRBJ1-1; 7 nucleotides match TRBD1. The germline CDR1 and CDR2 sequences are SGHTA and FQGTGA. The CDR3 spans 16 residues. The ends lost 5 bases at V and 1 base at J; junction bases unmatched: 10.